This entry describes one T cell receptor beta chain. Its antigen has not been determined. Per-base qualities were not stored, and no clone one base away is much larger. The data were taken from a study of blood T cell repertoires in COVID-19 (dated by TCRdb to the early 2020s). In terms of the full investigation: Samples from collaborators originated in the United States, Italy and Spain and spanned both the acute and convalescent phases of COVID-19. The material from the prospective study consisted of cDNA or gDNA derived from T cells, B-cell-depleted T cells, or PBMCs. The dataset comprised deeply sampled blood TCRbeta repertoires from subjects exposed to, actively infected with, or recovered from COVID-19. The repertoires were made available in a free public database intended to serve as a resource for research on the immune response to SARS-CoV-2. Samples came from the ongoing ImmuneRACE study (first 160 participants) plus 1,254 subjects from 6 global collaborators. The sample metadata nearly always contained a de-identified subject ID, COVID-19 status, age in years and sex. HLA class I and class II types, where available, came from metadata supplied by the sample provider rather than from assay-based typing.

Deletion took 3 bases off V and 3 bases off J, with a span of 11 bases between the germline ends. The CDR3 goes from the cysteine to the phenylalanine over 13 residues. The retained sequence is limited to the CDR3, 39 bases, with the frame set at the first base. Via the germline V gene (reference sequence), CDR1 is GTSNPN and CDR2 SVGIG. TCRbeta CDR3 regions were amplified from genomic DNA using the immunoSEQ Assay, a bias-controlled multiplex PCR. Turning to the authors' computational methods: Nucleated cell counts per sample were estimated from amplification of reference gene primers within the assay. To quantify the absolute abundance of each unique TCRbeta CDR3 rearrangement, sequence reads were collapsed and filtered. For each sample, productive Simpson clonality was calculated by taking the square root of Simpson's diversity index across productive rearrangements. TCRdb carries this immuneACCESS record with in-frame sequences only. Its versions omit some clonotypes, under half of them owing to an unresolved V gene in the studies checked, with the rest unexplained. D and trimming were read from the DNA, whereas the V and J calls and clone size are those reported in that table. This sample holds some 97,000 clones; roughly 85% were observed only once. The top ten constitute less than 3.5% of the sample.

Paper-wide results and their limitations: Clinical and demographic metadata were provided uncurated, with the amount varying by source and participant.

Participants in the prospective study were enrolled through a virtual design, were aged roughly 18 to 95 years, and lived in about two dozen United States geographic areas. In the prospective study, cohorts were assigned on the basis of participant-reported clinical history obtained from a screening survey and a study questionnaire. ImmuneRACE Cohort 3 recovered participants were defined by two consecutive negative NP/OP PCR tests, healthcare professional clearance, or symptom resolution. In the prospective study, whole blood, serum and a nasopharyngeal or oropharyngeal swab were collected from each participant by mobile phlebotomists. Additional blood draws and questionnaires over an approximately two-month period could optionally be provided by prospective study participants. Before DNA extraction, blood samples from the prospective study were shipped at room temperature or frozen.

Sample: PBMCs or T cells enriched from blood (not recorded which). This receptor was identified in a woman in her forties or fifties who had recovered from COVID-19. The chain is made from TRBV30 and TRBJ1-2; 6 matching bases give a weak D call of TRBD1. The encoded CDR3 is CAWSTRGDYGYTF. At the DNA level, the sequence is TGTGCCTGGAGCACCAGGGGCGACTATGGCTACACCTTC.